This T cell receptor (beta chain) was retrieved from a study of cytomegalovirus exposure and HLA in healthy donors. Researchers ran the PCR with 60 Vbeta and 13 Jbeta primers. Some clones are missing from TCRdb's copy, which holds only in-frame ones; the method was immunoSEQ multiplex PCR. The data hold about 170,000 clones, with 80% observed a single time. About this clone: At one of its ends the junction is not consistent with the germline gene, which may arise from a read error.

CDR1 is SSHAT and CDR2 is FNYEAQ in the germline V gene (reference sequence). The CDR3 is 15 amino acids. V usage is TRBV7-7 and J usage is TRBJ2-3, with a weak D call TRBD1 (6 bases). This TCR came from a woman in her fifties or sixties in good health and CMV-seropositive. The source material was PBMCs. The DNA of the CDR3 is TGTGCTAGCAGCTTAGGGGCAGGGGTCACAGATACGCAGTATTTT. Amino acid sequence: CASSLGAGVTDTQYF. Together with reference TRBV7-7 and TRBJ2-3, the CDR3 gives the full variable domain: GAGVSQSPRYKVTKRGQDVTLRCDPISSHATLYWYQQALGQGPEFLTYFNYEAQPDKSGLPSDRFSAERPEGSISTLTIQRTEQRDSAMYRCASSLGAGVTDTQYFGPGTRLTVL.